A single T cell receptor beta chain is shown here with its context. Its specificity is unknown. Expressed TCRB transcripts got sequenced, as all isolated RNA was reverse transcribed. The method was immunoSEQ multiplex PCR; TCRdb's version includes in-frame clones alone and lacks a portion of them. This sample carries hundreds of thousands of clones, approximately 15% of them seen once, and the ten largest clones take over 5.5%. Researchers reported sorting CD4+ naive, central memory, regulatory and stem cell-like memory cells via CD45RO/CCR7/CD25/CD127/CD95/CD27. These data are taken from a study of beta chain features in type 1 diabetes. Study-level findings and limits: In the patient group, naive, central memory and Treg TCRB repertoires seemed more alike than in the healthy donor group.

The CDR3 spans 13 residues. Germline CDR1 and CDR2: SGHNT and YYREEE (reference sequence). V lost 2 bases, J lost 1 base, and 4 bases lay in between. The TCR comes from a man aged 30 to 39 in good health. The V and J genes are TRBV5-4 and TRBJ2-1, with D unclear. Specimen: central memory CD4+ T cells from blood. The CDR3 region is CASSLESYNEQFF. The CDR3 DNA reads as TGTGCCAGCAGCTTAGAGTCCTACAATGAGCAGTTCTTC.